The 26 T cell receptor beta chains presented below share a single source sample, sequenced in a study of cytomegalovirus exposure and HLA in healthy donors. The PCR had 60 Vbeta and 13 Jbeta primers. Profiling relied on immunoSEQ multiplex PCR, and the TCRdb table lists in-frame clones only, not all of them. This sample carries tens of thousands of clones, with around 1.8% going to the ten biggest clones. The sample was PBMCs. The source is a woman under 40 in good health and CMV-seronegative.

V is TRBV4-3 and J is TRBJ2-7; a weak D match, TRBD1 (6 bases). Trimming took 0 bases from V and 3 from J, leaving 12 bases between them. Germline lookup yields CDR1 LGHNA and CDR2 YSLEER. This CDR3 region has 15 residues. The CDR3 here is CASSQEAGQLYEQYF. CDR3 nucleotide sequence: TGCGCCAGCAGCCAAGAAGCCGGACAGCTCTACGAGCAGTACTTC.

This CDR3 reads CASKPPGQGEKLFF. CDR3 coding DNA: TGTGCCAGCAAGCCCCCGGGACAGGGGGAAAAACTGTTTTTT. This chain connects TRBV6-1 to TRBJ1-4; TRBD1 matches at 10 bases. This CDR3 spans 14 amino acids. V gave up 7 bases and J gave up 8 bases; unmatched junction bases: 7. From germline, CDR1 is MNHNS and CDR2 SASEGT.

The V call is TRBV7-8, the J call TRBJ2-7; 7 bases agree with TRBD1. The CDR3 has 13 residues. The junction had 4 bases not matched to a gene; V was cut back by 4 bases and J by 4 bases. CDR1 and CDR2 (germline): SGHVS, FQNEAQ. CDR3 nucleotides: TGTGCCAGCAGCTCCGGGACAGTTTACGAGCAGTACTTC. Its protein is CASSSGTVYEQYF.

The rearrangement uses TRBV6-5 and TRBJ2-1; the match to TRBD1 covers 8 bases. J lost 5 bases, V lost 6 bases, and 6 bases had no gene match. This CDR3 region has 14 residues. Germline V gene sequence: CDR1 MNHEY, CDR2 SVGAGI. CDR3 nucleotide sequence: TGTGCCAGCAGACGGGACAGGTTCGACAATGAGCAGTTCTTC. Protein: CASRRDRFDNEQFF.

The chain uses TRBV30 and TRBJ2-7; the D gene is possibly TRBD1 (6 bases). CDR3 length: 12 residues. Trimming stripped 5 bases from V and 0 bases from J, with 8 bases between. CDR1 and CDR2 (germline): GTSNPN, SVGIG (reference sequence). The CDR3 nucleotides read TGTGCCTGGTCGGACAGCTCCTACGAGCAGTACTTC. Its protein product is CAWSDSSYEQYF.

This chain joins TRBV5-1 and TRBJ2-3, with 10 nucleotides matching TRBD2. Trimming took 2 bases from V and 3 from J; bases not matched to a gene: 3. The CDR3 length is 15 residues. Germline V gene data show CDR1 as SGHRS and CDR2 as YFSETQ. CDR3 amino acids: CASSLPSGSTDTQYF. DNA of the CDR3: TGCGCCAGCAGCTTACCTAGCGGGAGTACAGATACGCAGTATTTT. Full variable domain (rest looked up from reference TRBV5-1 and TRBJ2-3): KAGVTQTPRYLIKTRGQQVTLSCSPISGHRSVSWYQQTPGQGLQFLFEYFSETQRNKGNFPGRFSGRQFSNSRSEMNVSTLELGDSALYLCASSLPSGSTDTQYFGPGTRLTVL.

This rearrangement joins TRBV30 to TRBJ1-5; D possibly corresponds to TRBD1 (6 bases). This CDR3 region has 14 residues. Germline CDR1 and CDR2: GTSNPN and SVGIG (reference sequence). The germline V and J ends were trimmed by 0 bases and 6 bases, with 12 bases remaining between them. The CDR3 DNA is TGTGCCTGGAGTGTCTCGGGGGGCGGTCAGCCCCAGCATTTT. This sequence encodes CAWSVSGGGQPQHF.

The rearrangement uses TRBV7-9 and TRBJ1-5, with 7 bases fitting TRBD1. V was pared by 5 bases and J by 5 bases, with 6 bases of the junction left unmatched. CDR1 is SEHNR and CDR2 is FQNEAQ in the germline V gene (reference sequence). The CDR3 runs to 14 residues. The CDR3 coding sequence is TGTGCCAGCAGCCCTCAGGGGGAAGATCAGCCCCAGCATTTT. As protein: CASSPQGEDQPQHF.

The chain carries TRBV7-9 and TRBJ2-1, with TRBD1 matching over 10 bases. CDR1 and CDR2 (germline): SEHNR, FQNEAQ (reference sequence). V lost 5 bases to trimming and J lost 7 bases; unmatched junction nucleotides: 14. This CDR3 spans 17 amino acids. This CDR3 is CASSIIPGQGTVNEQFF. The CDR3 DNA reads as TGTGCCAGCAGCATAATACCGGGACAGGGGACTGTAAATGAGCAGTTCTTC. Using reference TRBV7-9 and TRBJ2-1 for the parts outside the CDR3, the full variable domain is DTGVSQNPRHKITKRGQNVTFRCDPISEHNRLYWYRQTLGQGPEFLTYFQNEAQLEKSRLLSDRFSAERPKGSFSTLEIQRTEQGDSAMYLCASSIIPGQGTVNEQFFGPGTRLTVL.

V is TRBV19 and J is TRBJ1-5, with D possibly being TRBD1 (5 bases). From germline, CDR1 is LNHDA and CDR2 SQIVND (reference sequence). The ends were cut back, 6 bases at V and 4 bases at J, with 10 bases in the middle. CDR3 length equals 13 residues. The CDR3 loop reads CASSPDRNQPQHF. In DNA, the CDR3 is TGTGCCAGTAGCCCTGACAGAAATCAGCCCCAGCATTTT.

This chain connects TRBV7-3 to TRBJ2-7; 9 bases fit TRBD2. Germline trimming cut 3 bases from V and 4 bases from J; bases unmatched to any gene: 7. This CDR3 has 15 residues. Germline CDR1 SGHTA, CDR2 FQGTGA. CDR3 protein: CASSLTSGPVYEQYF. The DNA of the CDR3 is TGTGCCAGCAGCTTGACTAGCGGACCCGTTTACGAGCAGTACTTC.

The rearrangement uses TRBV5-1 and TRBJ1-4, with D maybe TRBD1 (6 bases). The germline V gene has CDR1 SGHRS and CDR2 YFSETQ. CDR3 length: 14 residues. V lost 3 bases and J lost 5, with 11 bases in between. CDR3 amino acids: CASSWGGPNEKLFF. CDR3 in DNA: TGCGCCAGCAGCTGGGGGGGCCCAAATGAAAAACTGTTTTTT. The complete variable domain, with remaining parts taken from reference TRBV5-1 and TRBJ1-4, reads KAGVTQTPRYLIKTRGQQVTLSCSPISGHRSVSWYQQTPGQGLQFLFEYFSETQRNKGNFPGRFSGRQFSNSRSEMNVSTLELGDSALYLCASSWGGPNEKLFFGSGTQLSVL.

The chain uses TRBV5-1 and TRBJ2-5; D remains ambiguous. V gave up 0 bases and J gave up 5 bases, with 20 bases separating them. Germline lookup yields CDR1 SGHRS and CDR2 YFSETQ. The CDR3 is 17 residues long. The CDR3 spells CASSLDPAPASPETQYF. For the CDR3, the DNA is TGCGCCAGCAGCTTGGATCCTGCCCCCGCGTCCCCGGAGACCCAGTACTTC.

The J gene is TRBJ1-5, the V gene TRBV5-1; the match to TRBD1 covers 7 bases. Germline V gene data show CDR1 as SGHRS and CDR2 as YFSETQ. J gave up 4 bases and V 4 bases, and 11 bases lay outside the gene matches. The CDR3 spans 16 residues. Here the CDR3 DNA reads TGCGCCAGCAGCCCCGGGACAGCCTGGGGGAATCAGCCCCAGCATTTT. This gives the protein CASSPGTAWGNQPQHF.

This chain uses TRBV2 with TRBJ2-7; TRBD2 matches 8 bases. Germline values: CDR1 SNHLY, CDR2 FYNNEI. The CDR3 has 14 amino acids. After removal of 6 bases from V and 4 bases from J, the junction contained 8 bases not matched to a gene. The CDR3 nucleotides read TGTGCCAGCAGCCAAACTAGCGGAGGATACGAGCAGTACTTC. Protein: CASSQTSGGYEQYF. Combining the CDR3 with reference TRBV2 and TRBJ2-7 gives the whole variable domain EPEVTQTPSHQVTQMGQEVILRCVPISNHLYFYWYRQILGQKVEFLVSFYNNEISEKSEIFDDQFSVERPDGSNFTLKIRSTKLEDSAMYFCASSQTSGGYEQYFGPGTRLTVT.

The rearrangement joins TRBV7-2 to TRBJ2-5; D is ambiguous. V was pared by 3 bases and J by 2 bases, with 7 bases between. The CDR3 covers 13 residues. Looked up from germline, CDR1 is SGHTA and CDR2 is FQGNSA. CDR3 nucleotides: TGTGCCAGCAGCTTCTCTGTTCAAGAGACCCAGTACTTC. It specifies CASSFSVQETQYF.

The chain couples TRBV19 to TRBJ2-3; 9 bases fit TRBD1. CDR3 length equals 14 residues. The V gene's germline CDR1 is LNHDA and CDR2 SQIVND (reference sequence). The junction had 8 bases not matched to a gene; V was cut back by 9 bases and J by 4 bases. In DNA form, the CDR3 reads TGTGCCAGCACCCGGACAGGGGTGCCAGATACGCAGTATTTT. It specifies CASTRTGVPDTQYF.

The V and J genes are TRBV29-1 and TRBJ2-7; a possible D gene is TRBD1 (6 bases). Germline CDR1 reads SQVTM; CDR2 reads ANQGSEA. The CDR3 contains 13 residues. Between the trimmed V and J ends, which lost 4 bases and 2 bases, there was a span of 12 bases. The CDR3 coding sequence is TGCAGCGTTGGGGACACAGACGCCTACGAGCAGTACTTC. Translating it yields CSVGDTDAYEQYF.

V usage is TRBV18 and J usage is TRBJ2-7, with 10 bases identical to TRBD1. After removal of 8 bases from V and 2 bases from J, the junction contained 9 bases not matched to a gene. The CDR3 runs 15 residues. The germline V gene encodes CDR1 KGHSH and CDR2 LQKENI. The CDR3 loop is CASTDAGTGAYEQYF. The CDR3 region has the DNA TGTGCCAGCACAGACGCCGGGACAGGGGCCTACGAGCAGTACTTC. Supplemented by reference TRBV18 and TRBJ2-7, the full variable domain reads NAGVMQNPRHLVRRRGQEARLRCSPMKGHSHVYWYRQLPEEGLKFMVYLQKENIIDESGMPKERFSAEFPKEGPSILRIQQVVRGDSAAYFCASTDAGTGAYEQYFGPGTRLTVT.

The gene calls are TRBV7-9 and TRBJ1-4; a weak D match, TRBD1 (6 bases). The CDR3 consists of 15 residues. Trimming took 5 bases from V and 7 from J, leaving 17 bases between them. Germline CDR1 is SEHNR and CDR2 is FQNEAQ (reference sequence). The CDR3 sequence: CASSQPTGSGEKLFF. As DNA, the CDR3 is TGTGCCAGCAGCCAGCCGACAGGATCTGGTGAAAAACTGTTTTTT.

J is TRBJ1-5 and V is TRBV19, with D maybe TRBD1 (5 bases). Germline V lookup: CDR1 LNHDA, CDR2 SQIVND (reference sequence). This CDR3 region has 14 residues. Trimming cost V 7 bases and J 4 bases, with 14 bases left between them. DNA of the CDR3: TGTGCCAGTACTGCGGCAGGGCGGAATCAGCCCCAGCATTTT. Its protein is CASTAAGRNQPQHF. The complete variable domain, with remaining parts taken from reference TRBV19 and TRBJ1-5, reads DGGITQSPKYLFRKEGQNVTLSCEQNLNHDAMYWYRQDPGQGLRLIYYSQIVNDFQKGDIAEGYSVSREKKESFPLTVTSAQKNPTAFYLCASTAAGRNQPQHFGDGTRLSIL.

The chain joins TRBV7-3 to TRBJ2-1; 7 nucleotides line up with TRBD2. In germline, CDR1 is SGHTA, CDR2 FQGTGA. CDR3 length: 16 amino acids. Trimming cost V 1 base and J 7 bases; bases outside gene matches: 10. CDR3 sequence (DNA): TGTGCCAGCAGCTTAAGGGTAGCGGGCGGCCCAAATGAGCAGTTCTTC. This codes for CASSLRVAGGPNEQFF.

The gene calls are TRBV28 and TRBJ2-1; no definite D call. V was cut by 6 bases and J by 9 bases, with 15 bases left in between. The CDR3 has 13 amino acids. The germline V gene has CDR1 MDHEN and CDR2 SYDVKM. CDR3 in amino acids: CASSPFLRFEQFF. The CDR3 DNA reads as TGTGCCAGCAGCCCCTTTTTGCGTTTTGAGCAGTTCTTC.

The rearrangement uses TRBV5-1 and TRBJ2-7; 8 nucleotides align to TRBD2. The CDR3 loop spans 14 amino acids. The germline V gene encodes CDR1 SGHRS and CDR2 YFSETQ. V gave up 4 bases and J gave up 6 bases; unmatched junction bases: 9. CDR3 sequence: CASSLPGTRREQYF. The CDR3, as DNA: TGCGCCAGCAGCCTTCCCGGGACTAGGCGCGAGCAGTACTTC.

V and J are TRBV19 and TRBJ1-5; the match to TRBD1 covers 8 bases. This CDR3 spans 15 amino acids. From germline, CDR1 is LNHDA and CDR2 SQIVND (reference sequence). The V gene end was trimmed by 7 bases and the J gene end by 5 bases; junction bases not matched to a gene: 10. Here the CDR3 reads CASKGRQGWHQPQHF. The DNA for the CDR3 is TGTGCCAGTAAAGGAAGACAGGGGTGGCATCAGCCCCAGCATTTT.

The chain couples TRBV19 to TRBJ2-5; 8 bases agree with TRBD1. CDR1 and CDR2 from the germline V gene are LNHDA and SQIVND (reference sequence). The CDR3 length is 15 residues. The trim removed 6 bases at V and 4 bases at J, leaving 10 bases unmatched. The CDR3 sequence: CASRTGTGLGETQYF. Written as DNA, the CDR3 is TGTGCCAGTAGGACCGGGACAGGATTGGGAGAGACCCAGTACTTC.